These 21 T cell receptor beta chains share one sample of origin, sequenced in a study of response to subunit inactivated influenza vaccine. Via MiXCR, TCRdb re-called the RT-PCR reads, giving one row per CDR3 protein. This sample carries 500,000 or so distinct CDR3 sequences, 16% of them seen once, and the ten largest clones take 2.5% to 3.5%. The sample was CD4+ T cells sorted from PBMCs, taken less than 25 months after vaccination. The receptor set was obtained from a man in his fifties or sixties who received an inactivated influenza vaccine.

This rearrangement joins TRBV20-1 to TRBJ1-6; unclear D gene. CDR1 is DFQATT and CDR2 is SNEGSKA in the germline V gene (reference sequence). V was trimmed by 0 bases and J by 0 bases, leaving 21 bases between them. The CDR3 loop spans 20 amino acids. CDR3 loop: CSAREGLRGTKSSYNSPLHF. CDR3 nucleotides: TGCAGTGCTAGAGAAGGGCTCAGAGGCACCAAGAGCTCCTATAATTCACCCCTCCACTTT.

Ten or more counts support this clonotype. The rearrangement links TRBV12-3 or TRBV12-4 to TRBJ2-3; D not certain. The CDR3 runs 16 residues. With 5 bases removed from V and 2 bases from J, the gap between germline ends came to 17 bases. CDR3 in DNA: TGTGCCAGCAGTCCAGAGGCTACCCTCCCCACAGATACGCAGTATTTT. Encoded protein: CASSPEATLPTDTQYF.

V gene TRBV6-1 combines with J gene TRBJ1-5; 7 bases fit TRBD1. V was pared by 5 bases and J by 0 bases, with 7 bases of the junction left unmatched. The CDR3 has 16 residues. Germline values: CDR1 MNHNS, CDR2 SASEGT. Written as DNA, the CDR3 is TGTGCCAGCAGTACCCGGGACAGACATAGCAATCAGCCCCAGCATTTT. This codes for CASSTRDRHSNQPQHF.

This clonotype turned up a few times. V and J are TRBV6-1 and TRBJ2-5, with a weak D call TRBD1 (6 bases). Deletions cut 7 bases from V and 1 base from J, with 13 bases between. CDR1 is MNHNS, CDR2 SASEGT, per germline. The CDR3 is 14 amino acids. The CDR3 reads CASNREARQETQYF. DNA of the CDR3: TGTGCCAGCAACAGGGAAGCCCGCCAAGAGACCCAGTACTTC.

This clonotype was seen a few times. The gene calls are TRBV4-3 and TRBJ2-1; D gene ambiguous. The CDR3 sequence is 17 residues long. Germline loops: CDR1 LGHNA, CDR2 YSLEER. V was cut by 0 bases and J by 2 bases, with 14 bases left in between. CDR3 loop: CASSQDLVTRPYNEQFF. CDR3 nucleotides: TGCGCCAGCAGCCAAGATCTGGTCACCCGACCCTACAATGAGCAGTTCTTC.

This clonotype was observed a few times. This chain joins TRBV20-1 and TRBJ1-5, with a tentative D call TRBD1 (5 bases). Trimming pared 6 bases from V and 1 base from J, leaving 7 bases between. CDR1 is DFQATT and CDR2 is SNEGSKA in the germline V gene (reference sequence). The CDR3 extends over 12 amino acids. The CDR3 spells CSAGGSNQPQHF. The CDR3 DNA reads TGCAGTGCGGGGGGAAGCAATCAGCCCCAGCATTTT.

This clonotype was counted ten times or more. The chain couples TRBV7-2 to TRBJ2-3; maybe TRBD2 (6 bases). This CDR3 has 14 residues. Deletions cut 2 bases from V and 2 bases from J, with 8 bases between. Germline lookup yields CDR1 SGHTA and CDR2 FQGNSA. The CDR3 loop is CASSLRTITDTQYF. The CDR3 DNA sequence: TGTGCCAGCAGCTTAAGGACTATCACAGATACGCAGTATTTT.

The chain employs TRBV7-3 and TRBJ2-3; TRBD2 matches at 7 bases. The germline gives CDR1 SGHTA, CDR2 FQGTGA. CDR3 length equals 13 residues. J lost 5 bases, V lost 5 bases, and 4 bases had no gene match. The CDR3 sequence is CASSRSSGDTQYF. DNA of the CDR3: TGTGCCAGCAGCAGATCTAGCGGAGATACGCAGTATTTT.

This clonotype has a count of ten or more. The V and J genes are TRBV7-9 and TRBJ2-2, with 7 nucleotides matching TRBD2. This CDR3 comprises 15 residues. CDR1 and CDR2 (germline): SEHNR, FQNEAQ (reference sequence). With 2 bases clipped from V and 5 bases from J, the junction kept 5 bases outside the gene matches. The CDR3 reads CASSLSSLATGELFF. The CDR3 nucleotides are TGTGCCAGCAGCTTAAGCTCACTAGCGACCGGGGAGCTGTTTTTT.

The V call is TRBV7-9, the J call TRBJ1-1, with D maybe TRBD1 (5 bases). This CDR3 has 15 residues. Germline V gene data show CDR1 as SEHNR and CDR2 as FQNEAQ (reference sequence). V lost 6 bases to trimming and J lost 0 bases, with 14 bases between them. DNA of the CDR3: TGTGCCAGCAGGACTAGAGGGGAGTTGAACACTGAAGCTTTCTTT. Translated, it gives CASRTRGELNTEAFF. The full variable domain, with the rest looked up from reference TRBV7-9 and TRBJ1-1, is DTGVSQNPRHKITKRGQNVTFRCDPISEHNRLYWYRQTLGQGPEFLTYFQNEAQLEKSRLLSDRFSAERPKGSFSTLEIQRTEQGDSAMYLCASRTRGELNTEAFFGQGTRLTVV.

The chain joins TRBV6-2 or TRBV6-3 to TRBJ2-5, with 7 bases that match TRBD2. Looked up from germline, CDR1 is MNHEY and CDR2 is SVGEGT. The ends lost 7 bases at V and 9 bases at J; junction bases unmatched: 8. This CDR3 has 12 residues. For the CDR3, the DNA is TGTGCCAGCAATAAGCCCCGGGGGGCCCAGTACTTC. Residues: CASNKPRGAQYF.

This clonotype was counted only a few times. The rearrangement uses TRBV5-5 and TRBJ2-1; D is possibly TRBD1 (6 bases). Germline-derived CDR1 and CDR2 are SGHKS and YYEKEE (reference sequence). This CDR3 region has 14 residues. The V end was cut by 4 bases, the J end by 4 bases, with 12 bases between. Written as DNA, the CDR3 is TGTGCCAGCAGCCCCTACAGGGTTTACAATGAGCAGTTCTTC. As protein: CASSPYRVYNEQFF. Full variable domain (rest looked up from reference TRBV5-5 and TRBJ2-1): DAGVTQSPTHLIKTRGQQVTLRCSPISGHKSVSWYQQVLGQGPQFIFQYYEKEERGRGNFPDRFSARQFPNYSSELNVNALLLGDSALYLCASSPYRVYNEQFFGPGTRLTVL.

In its sample, this clonotype was seen a few times. V usage is TRBV11-2 and J usage is TRBJ1-3; tentative D call: TRBD1 (5 bases). CDR1 is SGHAT and CDR2 is FQNNGV in the germline V gene. The V gene lost 5 bases and the J gene lost 7 bases, with 12 bases spanning the gap. The CDR3 has 13 amino acids. The CDR3 reads CASSRDSRNTIYF. CDR3 coding DNA: TGTGCCAGCAGCCGAGACAGTAGGAACACCATATATTTT.

This clonotype was detected ten times or more. The genes are TRBV20-1 and TRBJ2-5; D gene uncertain. Germline lookup yields CDR1 DFQATT and CDR2 SNEGSKA (reference sequence). The CDR3 consists of 13 residues. Trimming removed 5 bases at V and 0 bases at J, with 10 bases between. CDR3 in amino acids: CSASRADQETQYF. The DNA of the CDR3 is TGCAGTGCTTCCCGGGCGGACCAAGAGACCCAGTACTTC.

This clonotype came up many times. The rearrangement joins TRBV3-1 to TRBJ1-3; D not certain. The CDR3 contains 15 residues. Trimming removed 2 bases from V and 0 bases from J, with 8 bases in between. In germline, CDR1 is LGHDT, CDR2 YNNKEL (reference sequence). The CDR3 bases are TGTGCCAGCAGCCAAACGACGGTCTCTGGAAACACCATATATTTT. Residues: CASSQTTVSGNTIYF. The full variable domain, rest sourced from reference TRBV3-1 and TRBJ1-3, is DTAVSQTPKYLVTQMGNDKSIKCEQNLGHDTMYWYKQDSKKFLKIMFSYNNKELIINETVPNRFSPKSPDKAHLNLHINSLELGDSAVYFCASSQTTVSGNTIYFGEGSWLTVV.

The chain combines TRBV20-1 with TRBJ2-3; 8 positions agree with TRBD1. The CDR3 totals 16 residues. V dropped 1 base and J dropped 3; count of bases not matched to a gene: 9. In germline, CDR1 is DFQATT, CDR2 SNEGSKA (reference sequence). CDR3 region: CSARANGQGRTDTQYF. The CDR3 DNA follows: TGCAGTGCTAGAGCCAACGGACAGGGTCGGACAGATACGCAGTATTTT.

Ten or more counts support this clonotype. The V and J genes are TRBV5-1 and TRBJ1-1, with D possibly TRBD1 on 6 matching bases. V lost 2 bases, J lost 1 base, and 12 bases lay in between. This CDR3 has 15 residues. Per germline, CDR1 SGHRS and CDR2 YFSETQ. CDR3 residues: CASSFRLGANTEAFF. The CDR3 bases are TGCGCCAGCAGCTTTAGGTTGGGGGCGAACACTGAAGCTTTCTTT. The full variable domain, in which reference TRBV5-1 and TRBJ1-1 provide the parts outside the CDR3, is KAGVTQTPRYLIKTRGQQVTLSCSPISGHRSVSWYQQTPGQGLQFLFEYFSETQRNKGNFPGRFSGRQFSNSRSEMNVSTLELGDSALYLCASSFRLGANTEAFFGQGTRLTVV.

This clonotype was observed many times. The gene calls are TRBV18 and TRBJ2-5, with D possibly matching TRBD2 (6 bases). V was trimmed by 2 bases and J by 5 bases, leaving 9 bases between them. The V gene's germline CDR1 is KGHSH and CDR2 LQKENI. This CDR3 region has 13 residues. This chain's CDR3 is CASSPWEAETQYF. The CDR3 DNA follows: TGTGCCAGCTCACCATGGGAGGCGGAGACCCAGTACTTC.

This clonotype has more than one count but fewer than ten. The chain joins TRBV24-1 to TRBJ2-3; D ambiguous. Germline V CDR1 and CDR2: KGHDR, SFDVKD. V lost 4 bases and J 2 bases, leaving 9 bases between the germline ends. The CDR3 loop spans 14 amino acids. The CDR3 sequence: CATSEPQTTDTQYF. The DNA for the CDR3 is TGTGCCACCAGTGAACCCCAGACCACAGATACGCAGTATTTT.

This clonotype showed up just a few times. The genes are TRBV12-3 or TRBV12-4 and TRBJ2-7, with D uncertain. This CDR3 region has 13 residues. Trimming pared 5 bases from V and 2 bases from J, leaving 10 bases between. This CDR3 is CASSTDVTYEQYF. The CDR3 DNA follows: TGTGCCAGCAGTACGGACGTTACCTACGAGCAGTACTTC.

This clonotype was counted between two and nine times. This chain links TRBV2 with TRBJ1-1, with D possibly TRBD1 on 5 matching bases. The CDR3 contains 15 residues. V was clipped by 6 bases and J by 2 bases, with 16 bases between them. Germline V gives CDR1 SNHLY, CDR2 FYNNEI. CDR3 in DNA: TGTGCCAGCAGCCCCCCGGGAGGGGAAAACACTGAAGCTTTCTTT. Its translation: CASSPPGGENTEAFF.